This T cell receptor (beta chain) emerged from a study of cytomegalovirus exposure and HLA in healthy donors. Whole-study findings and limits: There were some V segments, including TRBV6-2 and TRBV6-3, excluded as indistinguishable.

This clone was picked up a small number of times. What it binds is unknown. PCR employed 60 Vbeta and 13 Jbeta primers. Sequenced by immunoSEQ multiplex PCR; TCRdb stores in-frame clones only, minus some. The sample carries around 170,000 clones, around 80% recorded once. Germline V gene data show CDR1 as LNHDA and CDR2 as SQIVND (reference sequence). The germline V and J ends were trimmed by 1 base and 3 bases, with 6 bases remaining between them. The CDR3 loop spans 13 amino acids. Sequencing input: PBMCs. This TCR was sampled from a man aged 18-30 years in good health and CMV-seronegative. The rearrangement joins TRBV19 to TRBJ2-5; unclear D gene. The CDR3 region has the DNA TGTGCCAGTAGTATAGGAGGAGAAGAGACCCAGTACTTC. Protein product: CASSIGGEETQYF.